The text below deals with one T cell receptor beta chain. What it binds is not known. The data stem from a study of PD-1 blockade in classical Hodgkin lymphoma. General study findings and limits: Some patients started nivolumab under 1 year after ASCT, and they were excluded. Repertoire differences lack defined causes, possibly disease activity or prior therapy.

Relapses following autologous stem cell transplantation were seen in all patients, with brentuximab vedotin exposure varying. Some clones are missing from TCRdb's copy, which holds only in-frame ones; the method was immunoSEQ multiplex PCR. This table holds tens of thousands of clones, more than 80% found once. Germline CDR1 reads SGHTS; CDR2 reads YDEGEE. Trimming removed 0 bases from V and 5 bases from J; junction bases left unmatched: 5. The CDR3 has 14 residues. The source material was peripheral blood mononuclear cells (PBMCs), sampled at baseline. This rearrangement joins TRBV5-8 to TRBJ2-7; TRBD1 matches at 7 bases. The receptor was derived from a human donor with classical Hodgkin lymphoma. The CDR3 DNA reads as TGTGCCAGCAGCTTGGAGGACAGGTCCGACGAGCAGTACTTC. Translating it yields CASSLEDRSDEQYF.